The present entry profiles one T cell receptor (beta chain) with its context. Its antigen is unknown. This entry belongs to a study of graft-versus-host responses after intestinal transplantation. Study-wide context: Recipients had transplants, and these were multivisceral, liver-intestinal, or isolated intestinal. Each recipient received anti-thymocyte globulin induction, then tacrolimus and steroids for about 3 years. General study results and limits: Detected in recipient marrow were GvH clones, some of which were first observed in ileum or blood. Graft-donor T cell macrochimerism in patients accompanied high graft-versus-host to host-versus-graft clonal ratios in allografts.

This table comes from immunoSEQ multiplex PCR, and its TCRdb copy is limited to in-frame clones, with some not included. The sample records over 90,000 clones, 90% to 95% being singletons. The sequenced sample was unstimulated CD4+ T cells sorted from spleen or lymph node cells, obtained before transplant. The source of this sequence is a human donor who was the organ donor for an intestinal transplant.

CDR3 loop: CASSLSQGGISPLHF. As DNA, the CDR3 is TGCGCCAGCAGCTTGTCACAGGGGGGGATTTCACCCCTCCACTTT. The chain carries TRBV5-1 and TRBJ1-6; 8 positions match TRBD1. Germline CDR1 is SGHRS and CDR2 is YFSETQ. Trimming at V came to 1 base and at J to 9 bases, leaving 6 bases not matched to a gene. The CDR3 has 15 amino acids.